The 28 T cell receptor beta chains below come from one sample, sequenced in a study of blood T cell repertoires in COVID-19. Clones were read by immunoSEQ multiplex PCR, and TCRdb kept only the in-frame ones, dropping some. The profile covers about 370,000 clones, with roughly 90% appearing a single time and 3% taken by the ten largest. Sequencing was performed on peripheral blood. The origin of the receptors is a woman in her thirties with COVID-19, enrolled during active disease.

This sequence joins TRBV6-5 and TRBJ1-5; 7 bases are a match to TRBD1. Germline CDR1 and CDR2: MNHEY and SVGAGI. Unmatched junction bases numbered 4, after V lost 6 bases and J lost 8 bases. CDR3 length: 12 residues. DNA for the CDR3: TGTGCCAGCAGAGTCGGGACAGAGCCCCAGCATTTT. Translation gives CASRVGTEPQHF.

This clone occurred once. The chain links TRBV28 to TRBJ2-1, with a tentative D call TRBD2 (7 bases). The germline V and J ends were trimmed by 2 bases and 4 bases, with 15 bases remaining between them. Per germline, CDR1 MDHEN and CDR2 SYDVKM. CDR3 size: 16 residues. The CDR3 is CASSLRKGRGYNEQFF. CDR3 DNA sequence: TGTGCCAGCAGTTTAAGGAAAGGGAGGGGGTACAATGAGCAGTTCTTC.

V gene TRBV6-6 combines with J gene TRBJ1-4; a weak D match, TRBD1 (5 bases). In germline, CDR1 is MNHNY, CDR2 SVGAGI (reference sequence). The CDR3 covers 16 residues. V lost 0 bases and J lost 4, with 12 bases in between. In DNA, the CDR3 is TGTGCCAGCAGTTACTCGTTGACAGCCTTTAATGAAAAACTGTTTTTT. It is translated as CASSYSLTAFNEKLFF.

The chain has TRBV2 and TRBJ1-4; D gene ambiguous. Trimming cost V 8 bases and J 2 bases, with 9 bases left between them. In germline, CDR1 is SNHLY, CDR2 FYNNEI. The CDR3 loop spans 13 amino acids. Written as DNA, the CDR3 is TGTGCCAGCCAACGGGGTACTAATGAAAAACTGTTTTTT. The encoded protein is CASQRGTNEKLFF.

The chain employs TRBV10-2 and TRBJ1-2; TRBD1 matches at 9 bases. Losses at the gene ends were 6 bases for V and 6 bases for J; bases not matched to a gene: 8. Per germline, CDR1 WSHSY and CDR2 SAAADI. The CDR3 is made up of 14 amino acids. In nucleotides, the CDR3 is TGCGCCAGCAGCGGGACAGGGTTTGAACATGGCTACACCTTC. Protein sequence: CASSGTGFEHGYTF.

The chain is built from TRBV5-1 and TRBJ2-7; perhaps TRBD1 as D (6 bases). CDR1 SGHRS and CDR2 YFSETQ come from the germline V gene. Trimming took 4 bases from V and 2 from J, leaving 19 bases between them. The CDR3 runs to 16 residues. CDR3 sequence reads: CASSTTDRSGAYEQYF. The DNA for the CDR3 is TGCGCCAGCAGCACAACAGACAGGAGTGGTGCCTACGAGCAGTACTTC.

The CDR3 region has the DNA TGTGCCACCAGCAAAAACGCGGGACTAGCGGGAGAACGCGGGCAGTACGTC. It specifies CATSKNAGLAGERGQYV. The rearrangement joins TRBV15 to TRBJ2-7; 14 nucleotides align to TRBD2. J was trimmed by 9 bases and V by 4 bases; bases with no gene match: 14. CDR3 length: 17 residues. CDR1 is LNHNV and CDR2 is YYDKDF in the germline V gene (reference sequence).

Only one count was recorded for this clone. The rearrangement uses TRBV6-6 and TRBJ1-2, with D unresolved. Germline V gene lookup returns CDR1 MNHNY and CDR2 SVGAGI (reference sequence). V dropped 2 bases and J dropped 4 bases, with 17 bases sitting between them. The CDR3 spans 16 residues. CDR3 amino acids: CASSYDRQQTFYGYTF. CDR3 nucleotides: TGTGCCAGCAGTTACGATCGTCAACAGACCTTCTATGGCTACACCTTC.

The rearrangement joins TRBV11-3 to TRBJ2-1; possibly TRBD2 for D (6 bases). CDR3 length: 14 amino acids. Germline V gives CDR1 SGHNT, CDR2 YENEEA. V shed 5 bases and J shed 10 bases, with 18 bases lying between them. The CDR3 loop reads CASSRGNTMQEQFF. For the CDR3, the DNA is TGTGCCAGCAGCCGCGGGAACACCATGCAGGAGCAGTTCTTC.

The J gene is TRBJ1-4, the V gene TRBV5-5, with TRBD1 as a possible D gene (5 bases). The CDR3 runs 14 residues. The germline V and J ends were trimmed by 0 bases and 5 bases, with 8 bases remaining between them. CDR1 and CDR2 from the germline V gene are SGHKS and YYEKEE (reference sequence). The CDR3 is CASSLGQGNEKLFF. The CDR3 DNA follows: TGTGCCAGCAGCTTGGGTCAGGGCAATGAAAAACTGTTTTTT. The full variable domain, with the rest looked up from reference TRBV5-5 and TRBJ1-4, is DAGVTQSPTHLIKTRGQQVTLRCSPISGHKSVSWYQQVLGQGPQFIFQYYEKEERGRGNFPDRFSARQFPNYSSELNVNALLLGDSALYLCASSLGQGNEKLFFGSGTQLSVL.

The gene calls are TRBV7-9 and TRBJ2-2; maybe TRBD1 (7 bases). Germline lookup yields CDR1 SEHNR and CDR2 FQNEAQ (reference sequence). This CDR3 spans 14 amino acids. Trimming pared 5 bases from V and 6 bases from J, leaving 13 bases between. This chain's CDR3 is CASSPQGGAGELFF. CDR3 DNA: TGTGCCAGCAGCCCTCAGGGGGGCGCCGGGGAGCTGTTTTTT.

Worth noting for this clone: The same CDR3 also results from other DNA sequences found in this sample. This chain uses TRBV6-2 or TRBV6-3 with TRBJ1-1, with a tentative D call TRBD1 (5 bases). From germline, CDR1 is MNHEY and CDR2 SVGEGT. The CDR3 has 14 amino acids. V gave up 2 bases and J gave up 0 bases, with 7 bases separating them. CDR3 DNA sequence: TGTGCCAGCAGTTACACAGGAATGAACACTGAAGCTTTCTTT. This translates into CASSYTGMNTEAFF.

The chain has TRBV5-1 and TRBJ1-2; 9 bases line up with TRBD1. The CDR3 length is 15 residues. The J segment lost 6 bases and the V segment lost 0 bases, leaving 6 bases of the junction unmatched. The germline CDR1 and CDR2 sequences are SGHRS and YFSETQ. As DNA, the CDR3 is TGCGCCAGCAGCTTGGTGACAGGGGGGAACAATGGCTACACCTTC. The encoded protein is CASSLVTGGNNGYTF.

In this sample, this clone turned up once. V and J are TRBV30 and TRBJ1-1; the D is unclear. In germline, CDR1 is GTSNPN, CDR2 SVGIG (reference sequence). The CDR3 runs to 12 residues. The ends were cut back, 2 bases at V and 4 bases at J, with 8 bases in the middle. Written as DNA, the CDR3 is TGTGCCTGGAGTCCTAGCGGCACTGAAGCTTTCTTT. It translates to CAWSPSGTEAFF.

The chain couples TRBV6-5 to TRBJ2-7; maybe TRBD1 (8 bases). Germline V gives CDR1 MNHEY, CDR2 SVGAGI. This CDR3 is 15 amino acids long. The germline V and J ends were trimmed by 4 bases and 4 bases, with 17 bases remaining between them. The CDR3 spells CASSFTGGGRYEQYF. The CDR3 DNA sequence: TGTGCCAGCAGTTTTACAGGGGGGGGACGGTACGAGCAGTACTTC.

V is TRBV15 and J is TRBJ2-7, with D unresolved. V lost 0 bases, J lost 4 bases, and 10 bases lay in between. This CDR3 region has 14 residues. Germline CDR1 is LNHNV and CDR2 is YYDKDF (reference sequence). The CDR3 region has the DNA TGTGCCACCAGCAGAGATCGCAGGATTTACGAGCAGTACTTC. Translation: CATSRDRRIYEQYF.

The V and J genes are TRBV7-9 and TRBJ2-2; 11 nucleotides line up with TRBD2. Germline lookup yields CDR1 SEHNR and CDR2 FQNEAQ (reference sequence). The CDR3 runs 16 residues. Trimming removed 10 bases from V and 3 bases from J; junction bases left unmatched: 10. For the CDR3, the DNA is TGTGCCACCGTAGGGACTAGCGGATTCCACACCGGGGAGCTGTTTTTT. Amino acids: CATVGTSGFHTGELFF.

The chain joins TRBV2 to TRBJ2-1; the D is unclear. The CDR3 spans 12 residues. Trimming removed 3 bases at V and 7 bases at J, with 7 bases between. From germline, CDR1 is SNHLY and CDR2 FYNNEI. The CDR3 DNA reads TGTGCCAGCAGTGACCAGGCGAATGAGCAGTTCTTC. It encodes CASSDQANEQFF. Complete variable domain (other parts from reference TRBV2 and TRBJ2-1): EPEVTQTPSHQVTQMGQEVILRCVPISNHLYFYWYRQILGQKVEFLVSFYNNEISEKSEIFDDQFSVERPDGSNFTLKIRSTKLEDSAMYFCASSDQANEQFFGPGTRLTVL.

The chain combines TRBV10-1 with TRBJ1-1; possible D gene TRBD1, 5 bases. The V gene's germline CDR1 is WNHNN and CDR2 SYGVQD (reference sequence). The CDR3 length is 13 residues. Trimming took off 2 bases at V and 5 bases at J, with 9 bases between the two ends. The CDR3 protein is CASSEMTETEAFF. CDR3 DNA sequence: TGCGCCAGCAGTGAGATGACAGAAACTGAAGCTTTCTTT.

The CDR3 region is CASSSGRTEAFF. The DNA of the CDR3 is TGTGCCAGCAGTTCTGGGAGAACTGAAGCTTTCTTT. This chain links TRBV6-2 or TRBV6-3 with TRBJ1-1; the D is unclear. This CDR3 has 12 residues. Germline assignment: CDR1 MNHEY and CDR2 SVGEGT. V was pared by 4 bases and J by 5 bases, with 8 bases between.

This clone was observed a single time. The gene calls are TRBV28 and TRBJ2-3; maybe TRBD2 (7 bases). Trimming took off 2 bases at V and 2 bases at J, with 14 bases between the two ends. CDR1 and CDR2 from the germline V gene are MDHEN and SYDVKM. There are 16 residues in the CDR3. As DNA, the CDR3 is TGTGCCAGCAGTTTAGGATATCGGGGGGCCACAGATACGCAGTATTTT. Translating gives CASSLGYRGATDTQYF.

J is TRBJ1-1 and V is TRBV19; D remains unclear. The CDR3 extends over 12 amino acids. V lost 4 bases to trimming and J lost 8 bases, with 11 bases between them. CDR1 and CDR2 from the germline V gene are LNHDA and SQIVND (reference sequence). CDR3 DNA sequence: TGTGCCAGTAGTAAGGCGGATAAAGAAGCTTTCTTT. Translation gives CASSKADKEAFF.

CDR3 DNA: TGTGCCAGCAGCTCCCTAGATACGCAGTATTTT. The encoded protein is CASSSLDTQYF. This chain connects TRBV13 to TRBJ2-3; D is unresolved. Trimming removed 4 bases from V and 5 bases from J, with 4 bases in between. CDR1 is PRHDT and CDR2 is FYEKMQ in the germline V gene (reference sequence). The CDR3 spans 11 residues.

This clone came up once. This CDR3 is CASSLRLAGGGDEQFF. CDR3 DNA sequence: TGTGCCAGCAGCCTCAGACTAGCGGGAGGGGGTGATGAGCAGTTCTTC. The V gene is TRBV9, the J gene TRBJ2-1; TRBD2 aligns across 14 bases. V dropped 4 bases and J dropped 8; count of bases not matched to a gene: 8. This CDR3 comprises 16 residues. From germline, CDR1 is SGDLS and CDR2 YYNGEE.

The chain couples TRBV27 to TRBJ1-1, with TRBD1 as a possible D gene (5 bases). Looked up from germline, CDR1 is MNHEY and CDR2 is SMNVEV (reference sequence). The CDR3 has 14 amino acids. Trimming removed 5 bases from V and 4 bases from J, with 14 bases in between. CDR3 in DNA: TGTGCCAGCAGTCCCTCAGGGTTGAGCACTGAAGCTTTCTTT. It encodes CASSPSGLSTEAFF.

The V call is TRBV7-2, the J call TRBJ1-4; perhaps TRBD1 as D (5 bases). V lost 1 base, J lost 7 bases, and 13 bases lay in between. The CDR3 totals 15 residues. Germline values: CDR1 SGHTA, CDR2 FQGNSA. The CDR3 bases are TGTGCCAGCAGCTTAGGGGGCAGACTCCTTGAAAAACTGTTTTTT. Its translation is CASSLGGRLLEKLFF.

V gene TRBV5-1 combines with J gene TRBJ2-5, with 10 positions matching TRBD1. CDR3 length: 15 residues. Germline loops: CDR1 SGHRS, CDR2 YFSETQ. The V and J ends lost 3 bases and 5 bases, in that order; junction bases with no gene match: 7. In DNA form, the CDR3 reads TGCGCCAGCAGCTCGACAGGGGGCTATCCCGAGACCCAGTACTTC. Amino acid sequence: CASSSTGGYPETQYF.

The gene calls are TRBV5-8 and TRBJ1-2; a possible D gene is TRBD1 (5 bases). Trimming left V 3 bases short and J 8 bases short, with 26 bases between. Germline assignment: CDR1 SGHTS and CDR2 YDEGEE. The CDR3 length is 17 residues. The DNA of the CDR3 is TGTGCCAGCAGCTCTACGCGGGACTGGGAAAATCTGCGCGGCTACACCTTC. Translation: CASSSTRDWENLRGYTF.